The rows below give T cell receptor beta chains drawn from one sample of a study of graft-versus-host responses after intestinal transplantation. Sequencing used immunoSEQ multiplex PCR; TCRdb keeps in-frame clones, though not all of them. The sample records tens of thousands of clones, 85% to 95% being singletons. The antigens these receptors bind are not known. The sample consisted of unstimulated CD8+ T cells sorted from spleen or lymph node cells, taken before intestinal transplant. The receptors derive from a human donor who received an intestinal transplant. The CDR3 runs from the conserved cysteine through the conserved F or W. The D gene is left open where the match is weak. Clone sizes are given selectively: once, few, many, or a class where the clone is expanded.

17 TRBJ2-2 NA NA TRBV4-3 CASSQDRGKTSTGELFF TGCGCCAGCAGCCAAGATCGGGGTAAAACTTCCACCGGGGAGCTGTTTTTT
15 TRBJ1-1 NA NA TRBV13 CASSWADSPNTEALF TGTGCCAGCAGCTGGGCCGATTCGCCGAACACTGAAGCTCTCTTT
15 TRBJ1-4 NA NA TRBV6-5 CASSYRGSLNEKLFF TGTGCCAGCAGTTACCGAGGCAGCCTGAATGAAAAACTGTTTTTT
13 TRBJ2-7 TRBD2 NA TRBV27 CASGTSGSHEQYF TGTGCCAGCGGGACTAGCGGGAGCCACGAGCAGTACTTC
16 TRBJ2-7 TRBD2 few TRBV6-1 CASSVVSGSGGYEQYF TGTGCCAGCAGTGTGGTTAGCGGGAGTGGTGGGTACGAGCAGTACTTC
17 TRBJ2-1 TRBD2 NA TRBV28 CASEGGSRLGSYNEQFF TGTGCCAGCGAGGGCGGGAGTCGGTTAGGCTCCTACAATGAGCAGTTCTTC
13 TRBJ1-6 TRBD1 NA TRBV4-1 CASSLGTVGPLHF TGCGCCAGCAGCCTAGGGACAGTTGGACCCCTCCACTTT
13 TRBJ2-5 TRBD2 once TRBV7-8 CASRGGRRETQYF TGTGCCAGCAGAGGCGGGAGGAGGGAGACCCAGTACTTC
15 TRBJ2-1 TRBD2 NA TRBV6-4 CASSDLTSGYNEQFF TGTGCCAGCAGTGACCTGACTAGCGGGTACAATGAGCAGTTCTTC
14 TRBJ2-7 TRBD1 NA TRBV11-2 CASSQWTGGYEQYF TGTGCCAGCAGCCAATGGACAGGGGGATACGAGCAGTACTTC
17 TRBJ2-2 TRBD2 NA TRBV4-1 CASSHGVRGGTTGELFF TGCGCCAGCAGCCACGGGGTAAGGGGAGGGACCACCGGGGAGCTGTTTTTT
13 TRBJ1-1 TRBD1 NA TRBV7-6 CASSSGGNTEAFF TGTGCCAGCAGCTCAGGGGGAAACACTGAAGCTTTCTTT
15 TRBJ2-7 NA NA TRBV19 CASSSTGTPNYEQYF TGTGCCAGTAGTTCGACCGGGACTCCAAATTACGAGCAGTACTTC
14 TRBJ2-1 NA NA TRBV7-9 CASSALGGAGEQFF TGTGCCAGCAGCGCGTTGGGGGGGGCAGGTGAGCAGTTCTTC
11 TRBJ2-7 NA NA TRBV5-6 CASSFYYEQYF TGTGCCAGCAGCTTTTACTACGAGCAGTACTTC
15 TRBJ1-1 TRBD1 NA TRBV5-4 CASSLGQGPNTEAFF TGTGCCAGCAGCTTGGGACAGGGTCCGAACACTGAAGCTTTCTTT
14 TRBJ1-6 TRBD1 NA TRBV27 CASSYQGGDSPLHF TGTGCCAGCAGTTATCAGGGGGGAGATTCACCCCTCCACTTT
15 TRBJ1-2 TRBD1 once TRBV4-1 CASSQDATGVGGYTF TGCGCCAGCAGCCAAGATGCGACAGGGGTTGGTGGCTACACCTTC
15 TRBJ2-7 TRBD2 NA TRBV6-1 CASSEARLAALEQYF TGTGCCAGCAGTGAAGCGCGACTAGCTGCTCTCGAGCAGTACTTC
14 TRBJ2-1 TRBD2 NA TRBV7-9 CASNLAGGHNEQFF TGTGCCAGCAACCTAGCGGGGGGTCACAATGAGCAGTTCTTC
13 TRBJ2-7 NA NA TRBV30 CAWSGPSSYEQYF TGTGCCTGGAGTGGGCCAAGCTCCTACGAGCAGTACTTC
13 TRBJ2-1 NA NA TRBV28 CASSLRGYNEQFF TGTGCCAGCAGTTTACGGGGATACAATGAGCAGTTCTTC
14 TRBJ1-1 NA NA TRBV11-3 CASSLGGRATEAFF TGTGCCAGCAGCTTAGGAGGGCGGGCCACTGAAGCTTTCTTT
12 TRBJ1-1 NA NA TRBV6-5 CASNLPGVEAFF TGTGCCAGCAATCTTCCGGGGGTTGAAGCTTTCTTT
13 TRBJ1-2 NA NA TRBV5-4 CASSLGQNYGYTF TGTGCCAGCAGCTTGGGGCAGAACTATGGCTACACCTTC
15 TRBJ2-1 TRBD2 NA TRBV19 CASSLAGYSYNEQFF TGTGCCAGTTCCCTAGCGGGTTATTCCTACAATGAGCAGTTCTTC
16 TRBJ1-2 NA NA TRBV19 CASSPRDSLYLYGYTF TGTGCCAGTAGTCCACGGGACTCCCTTTACCTATATGGCTACACCTTC
14 TRBJ2-3 NA NA TRBV27 CASSFLDLGDTQYF TGTGCCAGCAGTTTCCTAGATCTAGGAGATACGCAGTATTTT
17 TRBJ2-3 TRBD2 NA TRBV5-1 CASSFRLAGPSTDTQYF TGCGCCAGCAGCTTTCGACTAGCGGGACCTAGCACAGATACGCAGTATTTT
18 TRBJ2-7 TRBD2 NA TRBV10-2 CASSDPLTSGRSGYEQYF TGCGCCAGCAGTGACCCTCTAACTAGCGGGAGATCGGGCTACGAGCAGTACTTC
14 TRBJ2-5 TRBD1 NA TRBV27 CASRPRGQGETQYF TGTGCCAGCCGCCCTAGGGGACAGGGGGAGACCCAGTACTTC
16 TRBJ1-1 TRBD1 NA TRBV11-2 CASSLAITGGDTEAFF TGTGCCAGCAGCTTAGCCATTACAGGGGGCGACACTGAAGCTTTCTTT
19 TRBJ2-7 NA NA TRBV5-6 CASSLVRPGAKGSSYEQYF TGTGCCAGCAGCTTGGTTAGGCCAGGGGCTAAGGGGAGCTCCTACGAGCAGTACTTC
16 TRBJ1-2 NA NA TRBV11-1 CASSLASGPNYYGYTF TGTGCCAGCAGCTTAGCGTCAGGCCCCAACTACTATGGCTACACCTTC
17 TRBJ2-7 TRBD2 NA TRBV2 CASRGLAGGPSSYEQYF TGTGCCAGCCGGGGACTAGCGGGGGGGCCCTCTTCCTACGAGCAGTACTTC
15 TRBJ1-1 TRBD1 NA TRBV5-1 CASSFVTGTGTEAFF TGCGCCAGCAGCTTTGTAACCGGGACAGGGACTGAAGCTTTCTTT
13 TRBJ1-1 NA NA TRBV4-1 CASSQSSNTEAFF TGCGCCAGCAGCCAATCGTCGAACACTGAAGCTTTCTTT
14 TRBJ1-4 NA NA TRBV9 CASSTPGSDEKLFF TGTGCCAGCAGCACCCCGGGGAGTGACGAAAAACTGTTTTTT
12 TRBJ1-2 TRBD1 NA TRBV7-9 CASSPTGNGYTF TGTGCCAGCAGCCCGACAGGGAATGGCTACACCTTC
14 TRBJ2-7 TRBD2 NA TRBV7-6 CASSSSGASYEQYF TGTGCCAGCAGCTCTAGCGGGGCATCCTACGAGCAGTACTTC
17 TRBJ1-1 TRBD1 NA TRBV9 CASSVVGQGAGGAEAFF TGTGCCAGCAGCGTAGTCGGACAGGGGGCTGGAGGCGCTGAAGCTTTCTTT
14 TRBJ2-7 TRBD2 NA TRBV6-5 CASRETSGSYEQYF TGTGCCAGCAGAGAGACTAGCGGGTCCTACGAGCAGTACTTC
17 TRBJ2-3 NA NA TRBV4-2 CASSQDPRGAVADTQYF TGTGCCAGCAGCCAAGATCCCCGGGGGGCCGTGGCAGATACGCAGTATTTT
16 TRBJ2-4 NA NA TRBV30 CAYESGGTLAKNIQYF TGTGCCTATGAATCTGGGGGGACCTTAGCCAAAAACATTCAGTACTTC
13 TRBJ2-7 TRBD2 NA TRBV30 CACTGTRAYEQYF TGTGCCTGTACTGGGACTAGGGCCTACGAGCAGTACTTC
14 TRBJ2-2 NA NA TRBV7-9 CASSSPQDSGELFF TGTGCCAGCAGCTCGCCCCAAGACTCCGGGGAGCTGTTTTTT
16 TRBJ1-3 NA NA TRBV13 CASSLGLEGSGNTIYF TGTGCCAGCAGCTTAGGCTTAGAGGGTTCAGGAAACACCATATATTTT
15 TRBJ2-7 TRBD2 NA TRBV18 CASSRTSGASYEQYF TGTGCCAGCTCACGGACTAGCGGGGCCTCCTACGAGCAGTACTTC
17 TRBJ2-1 NA NA TRBV27 CASRTWEAAASYNEQFF TGTGCCAGCAGGACTTGGGAGGCCGCCGCCTCCTACAATGAGCAGTTCTTC
14 TRBJ2-1 NA NA TRBV6-1 CASSLLSSYNEQFF TGTGCCAGCAGTTTACTAAGCTCCTACAATGAGCAGTTCTTC
16 TRBJ2-7 TRBD1 NA TRBV13 CASSRPPGQRDYEQYF TGTGCCAGCAGCCGTCCCCCGGGACAGCGAGACTACGAGCAGTACTTC
12 TRBJ1-1 NA NA TRBV15 CATSSRLSEAFF TGTGCCACCAGCAGCAGACTCAGTGAAGCTTTCTTT
14 TRBJ1-1 TRBD1 NA TRBV6-6 CASIHQGAIAEAFF TGTGCCAGCATCCATCAGGGGGCGATCGCTGAAGCTTTCTTT
14 TRBJ1-3 NA NA TRBV6-1 CASSDRTAGNTIYF TGTGCCAGCAGTGACCGGACAGCAGGAAACACCATATATTTT
15 TRBJ2-1 TRBD2 NA TRBV6-5 CASSYGVAGGNEQFF TGTGCCAGCAGTTACGGGGTAGCGGGGGGCAATGAGCAGTTCTTC
15 TRBJ2-1 TRBD1 NA TRBV14 CASSDRVTSYNEQFF TGTGCCAGCAGCGACAGGGTAACTTCTTACAATGAGCAGTTCTTC
17 TRBJ1-4 NA NA TRBV7-9 CASSLVGGYGRDEKLFF TGTGCCAGCAGCTTAGTCGGAGGGTACGGGCGAGATGAAAAACTGTTTTTT
14 TRBJ1-1 NA NA TRBV5-1 CASSLNTGNTEAFF TGCGCCAGCAGCTTAAATACAGGGAACACTGAAGCTTTCTTT
16 TRBJ2-7 TRBD2 NA TRBV5-4 CASSFSAGGRPYEQYF TGTGCCAGCAGCTTTTCTGCGGGAGGGCGTCCCTACGAGCAGTACTTC
14 TRBJ2-7 TRBD1 NA TRBV30 CAWYSGTGIYEQYF TGTGCCTGGTACTCCGGGACAGGGATCTACGAGCAGTACTTC